One and the same sample provided the 18 T cell receptor beta chains below, sequenced in a study of T cell repertoires in cytomegalovirus infection. For these TCRs, the target antigens are not known. TCRdb reanalysed the reads using MiXCR and keeps one entry per CDR3 protein. The data hold approximately 110,000 distinct CDR3 sequences, with approximately 30% observed a single time. This sample comprised CD8+ T cells from cultured PBMCs, obtained from culture after CMV antigen stimulation. These receptors all come from a human donor in good health (CMV status not recorded). Some clones in this sample may be carry-over from other donors' samples.

The V call is TRBV12-5, the J call TRBJ1-1; the D gene is possibly TRBD1 (6 bases). The ends were cut back, 1 base at V and 6 bases at J, with 12 bases in the middle. The CDR3 extends over 14 amino acids. Germline assignment: CDR1 LGHNT and CDR2 FRNRAP. The CDR3 nucleotides are TGTGCTAGTGGTTTGGGACAGGATAATGCTGAAGCTTTCTTT. Protein: CASGLGQDNAEAFF.

This clonotype was detected ten times or more. The chain has TRBV7-2 and TRBJ2-2; TRBD2 matches at 9 bases. This CDR3 region has 17 residues. CDR1 and CDR2 from the germline V gene are SGHTA and FQGNSA. V lost 0 bases and J lost 7; bases outside the gene matches: 9. CDR3 in amino acids: CASSLALPSGAGGELFF. The CDR3 coding sequence is TGTGCCAGCAGCTTAGCCTTACCTAGCGGGGCCGGCGGGGAGCTGTTTTTT.

This clonotype was detected only a few times. V is TRBV19 and J is TRBJ1-1; D might be TRBD1 (6 bases). V was pared by 4 bases and J by 1 base, with 13 bases between. Germline V gives CDR1 LNHDA, CDR2 SQIVND (reference sequence). The CDR3 consists of 15 residues. CDR3 sequence (DNA): TGTGCCAGTAGTACATCAGGAGGGGGGAACACTGAAGCTTTCTTT. The encoded protein is CASSTSGGGNTEAFF. The whole variable domain, remainder taken from reference TRBV19 and TRBJ1-1, is DGGITQSPKYLFRKEGQNVTLSCEQNLNHDAMYWYRQDPGQGLRLIYYSQIVNDFQKGDIAEGYSVSREKKESFPLTVTSAQKNPTAFYLCASSTSGGGNTEAFFGQGTRLTVV.

This rearrangement joins TRBV6-6 to TRBJ1-1; 7 bases fit TRBD1. The CDR3 has 15 residues. In germline, CDR1 is MNHNY, CDR2 SVGAGI (reference sequence). The ends lost 0 bases at V and 10 bases at J; junction bases unmatched: 11. The CDR3 DNA reads as TGTGCCAGCAGTTACTCGGAGGACAGGTCGAGGGGAGCTTTCTTT. The encoded protein is CASSYSEDRSRGAFF.

This clonotype was seen a few times. The V gene is TRBV9, the J gene TRBJ1-2; D possibly corresponds to TRBD1 (6 bases). The V and J ends lost 0 bases and 6 bases respectively, with 9 bases between them. The CDR3 contains 13 residues. The germline CDR1 and CDR2 sequences are SGDLS and YYNGEE. This CDR3 reads CASSVGGADGYTF. CDR3 DNA: TGTGCCAGCAGCGTAGGGGGGGCTGATGGCTACACCTTC. Together with reference TRBV9 and TRBJ1-2, the CDR3 gives the full variable domain: DSGVTQTPKHLITATGQRVTLRCSPRSGDLSVYWYQQSLDQGLQFLIQYYNGEERAKGNILERFSAQQFPDLHSELNLSSLELGDSALYFCASSVGGADGYTFGSGTRLTVV.

The chain has TRBV6-2 or TRBV6-3 and TRBJ2-2; a possible D gene is TRBD1 (6 bases). V was cut by 5 bases and J by 2 bases, with 9 bases left in between. Germline V gene lookup returns CDR1 MNHEY and CDR2 SVGEGT. This CDR3 region has 14 residues. In DNA, the CDR3 is TGTGCCAGCAGTCAGGGGATAAACACCGGGGAGCTGTTTTTT. Encoded protein: CASSQGINTGELFF.

This clonotype was recorded at least ten times. Here the CDR3 DNA reads TGTGCCAGCAGGCCGACAGGGTGGGGCGGGGAGCTGTTTTTT. It translates to CASRPTGWGGELFF. V and J are TRBV2 and TRBJ2-2; TRBD1 matches 7 bases. The CDR3 loop spans 14 amino acids. The J segment lost 7 bases and the V segment lost 6 bases, leaving 8 bases of the junction unmatched. Germline V gene sequence: CDR1 SNHLY, CDR2 FYNNEI.

This clonotype was detected many times. The chain joins TRBV7-2 to TRBJ1-5; no firm D call. With 1 base removed from V and 3 bases from J, the gap between germline ends came to 7 bases. Germline V gives CDR1 SGHTA, CDR2 FQGNSA. This CDR3 comprises 14 residues. The CDR3 sequence is CASSLGPDNQPQHF. CDR3 sequence (DNA): TGTGCCAGCAGCTTAGGGCCGGACAATCAGCCCCAGCATTTT. Filled out from reference TRBV7-2 and TRBJ1-5, the complete variable domain reads GAGVSQSPSNKVTEKGKDVELRCDPISGHTALYWYRQSLGQGLEFLIYFQGNSAPDKSGLPSDRFSAERTGGSVSTLTIQRTQQEDSAVYLCASSLGPDNQPQHFGDGTRLSIL.

The V call is TRBV13, the J call TRBJ2-3, with TRBD1 as a possible D gene (6 bases). The V and J ends lost 0 bases and 0 bases respectively, with 10 bases between them. CDR3 size: 16 residues. The germline V gene has CDR1 PRHDT and CDR2 FYEKMQ (reference sequence). CDR3 sequence: CASSLGPTGSTDTQYF. Written as DNA, the CDR3 is TGTGCCAGCAGCTTAGGCCCCACAGGGAGCACAGATACGCAGTATTTT. The full variable domain, in which reference TRBV13 and TRBJ2-3 provide the parts outside the CDR3, is AAGVIQSPRHLIKEKRETATLKCYPIPRHDTVYWYQQGPGQDPQFLISFYEKMQSDKGSIPDRFSAQQFSDYHSELNMSSLELGDSALYFCASSLGPTGSTDTQYFGPGTRLTVL.

The rearrangement links TRBV4-2 to TRBJ2-1; D perhaps matches TRBD2 (6 bases). Germline CDR1 LGHNA, CDR2 YNFKEQ. V lost 0 bases, J lost 0 bases, and 18 bases lay in between. The CDR3 consists of 19 residues. The CDR3 DNA is TGTGCCAGCAGCCAAGACGCGTCTAGCGTTGAAAGCTCCTACAATGAGCAGTTCTTC. Protein product: CASSQDASSVESSYNEQFF.

This sequence joins TRBV4-3 and TRBJ2-6; D remains ambiguous. In germline, CDR1 is LGHNA, CDR2 YSLEER. The V and J ends lost 0 bases and 0 bases respectively, with 18 bases between them. CDR3 size: 20 residues. CDR3: CASSQEIFRTLNSGANVLTF. CDR3 bases: TGCGCCAGCAGCCAAGAGATTTTCAGGACCCTAAACTCTGGGGCCAACGTCCTGACTTTC.

The gene calls are TRBV25-1 and TRBJ1-5; D gene ambiguous. Germline loops: CDR1 MGHDK, CDR2 SYGVNS. The CDR3 runs 15 residues. Trimming shortened V by 1 base and J by 3 bases, and 10 bases separated the two germline ends. The DNA of the CDR3 is TGTGCCAGCAGTGAATCCGGGGAGGTCAATCAGCCCCAGCATTTT. Residues: CASSESGEVNQPQHF.

The chain combines TRBV20-1 with TRBJ1-2; no firm D call. In germline, CDR1 is DFQATT, CDR2 SNEGSKA (reference sequence). Trimming left V 6 bases short and J 5 bases short, with 25 bases between. This CDR3 is built from 16 residues. CDR3 sequence reads: CSADPLGQPLDYGYTF. Written as DNA, the CDR3 is TGCAGTGCCGACCCTTTAGGGCAGCCGCTGGATTATGGCTACACCTTC.

The V call is TRBV7-9, the J call TRBJ1-2; possible D gene TRBD1, 5 bases. The CDR3 sequence is 15 residues long. V was trimmed by 8 bases and J by 4 bases, leaving 20 bases between them. Germline V gene lookup returns CDR1 SEHNR and CDR2 FQNEAQ (reference sequence). As DNA, the CDR3 is TGTGCCAGCGGGGGAGCGCGTTCCCCACTCTATGGCTACACCTTC. It encodes CASGGARSPLYGYTF.

V usage is TRBV6-6 and J usage is TRBJ1-5, with D uncertain. The germline CDR1 and CDR2 sequences are MNHNY and SVGAGI (reference sequence). Deletions cut 5 bases from V and 6 bases from J, with 17 bases between. The CDR3 is 15 amino acids. CDR3 region: CASSQNVGSGQPQHF. DNA for the CDR3: TGTGCCAGCAGTCAAAACGTTGGATCCGGTCAGCCCCAGCATTTT.

There are many counts of this clonotype. V gene TRBV6-1 combines with J gene TRBJ2-1; perhaps D is TRBD1 or TRBD2 (7 bases each). This CDR3 region has 15 residues. V lost 1 base and J lost 8, with 15 bases in between. Germline loops: CDR1 MNHNS, CDR2 SASEGT. The CDR3 DNA follows: TGTGCCAGCAGTGAAGTGCAGGGGGGAGGGGATGAGCAGTTCTTC. This translates into CASSEVQGGGDEQFF.

This chain joins TRBV4-2 and TRBJ1-2, with TRBD1 identical over 8 bases. The CDR3 sequence is 17 residues long. Germline CDR1 is LGHNA and CDR2 is YNFKEQ. V was pared by 2 bases and J by 4 bases, with 12 bases of the junction left unmatched. CDR3 DNA sequence: TGTGCCAGCAGCCAAAATTTCCGGGACAGGAGCTCCTATGGCTACACCTTC. Translating it yields CASSQNFRDRSSYGYTF.

This clonotype was observed at least ten times. V usage is TRBV6-1 and J usage is TRBJ2-2; possibly TRBD1 for D (6 bases). The V end lost 0 bases, the J end lost 0 bases, and 17 bases lay between the germline ends. The CDR3 has 19 amino acids. The germline gives CDR1 MNHNS, CDR2 SASEGT. The CDR3 nucleotides are TGTGCCAGCAGTGAAGCGCTAGGTTCAGGGGCCTCGAACACCGGGGAGCTGTTTTTT. Protein sequence: CASSEALGSGASNTGELFF.